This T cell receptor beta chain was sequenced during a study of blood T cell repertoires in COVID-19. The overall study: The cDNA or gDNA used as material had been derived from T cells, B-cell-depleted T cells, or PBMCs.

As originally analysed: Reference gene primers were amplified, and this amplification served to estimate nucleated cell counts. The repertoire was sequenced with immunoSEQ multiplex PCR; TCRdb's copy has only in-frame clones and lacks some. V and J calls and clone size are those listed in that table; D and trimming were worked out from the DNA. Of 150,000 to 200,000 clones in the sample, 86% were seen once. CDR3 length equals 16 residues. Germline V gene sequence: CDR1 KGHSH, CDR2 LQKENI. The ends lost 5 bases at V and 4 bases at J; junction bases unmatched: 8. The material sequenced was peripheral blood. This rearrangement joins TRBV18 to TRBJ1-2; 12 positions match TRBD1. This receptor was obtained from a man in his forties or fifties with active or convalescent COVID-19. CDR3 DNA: TGTGCCAGCTCAACTATGGGACAGGGGGCTACCTATGGCTACACCTTC. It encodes CASSTMGQGATYGYTF.